The next 21 T cell receptor beta chains were all read from a single sample in a study of graft-versus-host responses after intestinal transplantation. This table comes from immunoSEQ multiplex PCR, and its TCRdb copy is limited to in-frame clones, with some not included. The sample lists around 5,900 clones; roughly 30% were seen once. The specimen was alloreactive CD4+ T cells from a mixed lymphocyte reaction culture, collected before transplantation. Subset described: CFSE-low proliferating T cells sorted from approximately 6-day pre-transplant mixed lymphocyte reaction (GvH or HvG direction). Every receptor here comes from a human patient who was an organ donor for intestinal transplantation.

The V and J genes are TRBV7-2 and TRBJ2-5; 9 bases are a match to TRBD1. The junction had 11 bases not matched to a gene; V was cut back by 7 bases and J by 2 bases. This CDR3 is 16 amino acids long. Germline V gene sequence: CDR1 SGHTA, CDR2 FQGNSA. The CDR3, as DNA: TGTGCCAGCACCAGGACAGGGGCCGTTCCGCAAGAGACCCAGTACTTC. Translated, it gives CASTRTGAVPQETQYF.

This sequence joins TRBV19 and TRBJ2-3; D not certain. The V gene lost 5 bases and the J gene lost 6 bases, with 12 bases spanning the gap. CDR1 LNHDA and CDR2 SQIVND come from the germline V gene (reference sequence). This CDR3 comprises 13 residues. The CDR3 DNA sequence: TGTGCCAGTAGTTCCCTTCGTGTGGATACGCAGTATTTT. It translates to CASSSLRVDTQYF.

This rearrangement joins TRBV6-4 to TRBJ2-3; D possibly corresponds to TRBD2 (5 bases). The V end was cut by 3 bases, the J end by 3 bases, with 19 bases between. Germline CDR1 reads MRHNA; CDR2 reads SNTAGT. The CDR3 is 17 residues long. This chain's CDR3 is CASSDRQSGQLTDTQYF. The CDR3 DNA is TGTGCCAGCAGTGATCGCCAGAGCGGTCAATTAACAGATACGCAGTATTTT.

By its share, this clone is medium-sized (0.01 to 0.1%). Distinct nucleotide sequences in the sample also encode this CDR3. The rearrangement links TRBV9 to TRBJ1-1, with D maybe TRBD1 (6 bases). CDR1 and CDR2 from the germline V gene are SGDLS and YYNGEE. The CDR3 covers 15 residues. Trimming pared 0 bases from V and 1 base from J, leaving 10 bases between. CDR3 residues: CASSVDGGGNTEAFF. The CDR3, as DNA: TGTGCCAGCAGCGTAGACGGAGGGGGGAACACTGAAGCTTTCTTT.

The V gene is TRBV7-9, the J gene TRBJ2-1; D gene ambiguous. This CDR3 has 12 residues. The V end was cut by 1 base, the J end by 5 bases, with 3 bases between. CDR1 is SEHNR, CDR2 FQNEAQ, per germline (reference sequence). In nucleotides, the CDR3 is TGTGCCAGCAGCTTAGGGGACAATGAGCAGTTCTTC. This gives the protein CASSLGDNEQFF. Looking up the rest from reference TRBV7-9 and TRBJ2-1 gives the full variable domain: DTGVSQNPRHKITKRGQNVTFRCDPISEHNRLYWYRQTLGQGPEFLTYFQNEAQLEKSRLLSDRFSAERPKGSFSTLEIQRTEQGDSAMYLCASSLGDNEQFFGPGTRLTVL.

The table lists this clone with a few counts. The gene calls are TRBV6-6 and TRBJ1-2; D is unclear. Trimming removed 5 bases at V and 7 bases at J, with 8 bases between. Germline CDR1 and CDR2: MNHNY and SVGAGI (reference sequence). There are 11 residues in the CDR3. CDR3 protein: CASSTPGGYTF. The CDR3 DNA follows: TGTGCCAGCAGTACCCCCGGTGGCTACACCTTC.

This clone qualifies as medium-sized. V gene TRBV11-2 combines with J gene TRBJ2-7; TRBD2 aligns across 10 bases. The CDR3 sequence is 18 residues long. Germline V lookup: CDR1 SGHAT, CDR2 FQNNGV. The V segment lost 5 bases and the J segment 1 base; nucleotides outside the gene matches: 14. The CDR3 is CASSPSMGAGGDSYEQYF. DNA of the CDR3: TGTGCCAGCAGCCCAAGTATGGGAGCGGGGGGGGATTCCTACGAGCAGTACTTC.

This clone has more than one count but fewer than ten. V and J are TRBV4-1 and TRBJ1-1; unclear D gene. Germline V gives CDR1 MGHRA, CDR2 YSYEKL. Trimming removed 3 bases at V and 5 bases at J, with 7 bases between. The CDR3 contains 12 residues. The CDR3 region has the DNA TGCGCCAGCAGCCACGCGACAACTGAAGCTTTCTTT. It specifies CASSHATTEAFF.

The rearrangement links TRBV6-6 to TRBJ2-7, with TRBD1 matching 9 bases. Germline V gives CDR1 MNHNY, CDR2 SVGAGI (reference sequence). V was clipped by 6 bases and J by 7 bases; unmatched bases: 7. CDR3 length: 13 residues. Here the CDR3 reads CASRSGQGREQYF. The DNA for the CDR3 is TGTGCCAGCAGATCCGGACAGGGGAGGGAGCAGTACTTC.

This clone was recorded a few times. The chain has TRBV6-1 and TRBJ2-3, with D possibly matching TRBD2 (5 bases). The CDR3 consists of 15 residues. Deletions cut 5 bases from V and 4 bases from J, with 16 bases between. The germline V gene has CDR1 MNHNS and CDR2 SASEGT. Here the CDR3 reads CASSSTWTPSDTQYF. In DNA, the CDR3 is TGTGCCAGCAGTTCCACCTGGACTCCATCAGATACGCAGTATTTT.

The CDR3 region is CASSGTSGYNEQFF. CDR3 nucleotides: TGTGCCAGCAGCGGGACTAGCGGGTACAATGAGCAGTTCTTC. The genes are TRBV7-2 and TRBJ2-1, with TRBD2 matching 12 bases. Germline loops: CDR1 SGHTA, CDR2 FQGNSA. The CDR3 is 14 residues long. V trimming: 5 bases; J trimming: 4 bases; junction bases outside the gene matches: 0.

By proportion, this clone is medium-sized. The rearrangement uses TRBV5-6 and TRBJ1-5; possibly TRBD1 for D (5 bases). V was pared by 0 bases and J by 5 bases, with 9 bases between. This CDR3 contains 14 residues. CDR1 and CDR2 from the germline V gene are SGHDT and YYEEEE. The CDR3 here is CASSLERGDQPQHF. As DNA, the CDR3 is TGTGCCAGCAGCTTGGAACGGGGCGATCAGCCCCAGCATTTT.

Only a few counts were recorded for this clone. This chain joins TRBV9 and TRBJ1-3; D ambiguous. This CDR3 has 13 amino acids. Trimming stripped 0 bases from V and 4 bases from J, with 5 bases between. In germline, CDR1 is SGDLS, CDR2 YYNGEE. The CDR3 reads CASSVEEGNTIYF. CDR3 nucleotides: TGTGCCAGCAGCGTAGAGGAGGGAAACACCATATATTTT.

This chain connects TRBV5-1 to TRBJ2-7; TRBD2 aligns across 7 bases. Germline V gene lookup returns CDR1 SGHRS and CDR2 YFSETQ. V dropped 0 bases and J dropped 2; count of bases not matched to a gene: 2. The CDR3 loop spans 14 amino acids. The CDR3, as DNA: TGCGCCAGCAGCTTGGAGGGGACTACCTACGAGCAGTACTTC. Translating gives CASSLEGTTYEQYF.

A note on this clone: The junction departs from the called germline gene at one end, perhaps through a read error. The rearrangement links TRBV7-9 to TRBJ2-2; 9 bases map to TRBD2. Germline V gene data show CDR1 as SEHNR and CDR2 as FQNEAQ (reference sequence). The CDR3 is 15 amino acids. CDR3 region: CASSVAGAVAGELFF. The CDR3 DNA reads as TGTGCCAGCAGCGTAGCGGGAGCTGTCGCCGGGGAGCTGTTTTTT.

A few counts support this clone. The chain carries TRBV27 and TRBJ2-5; no firm D call. This CDR3 is built from 14 residues. Trimming took 2 bases from V and 6 from J, leaving 13 bases between them. Germline V gene lookup returns CDR1 MNHEY and CDR2 SMNVEV (reference sequence). CDR3 DNA: TGTGCCAGCAGTTTAGCCACAAAGACCCAGACCCAGTACTTC. It yields the protein CASSLATKTQTQYF.

The V gene is TRBV19, the J gene TRBJ2-6; a weak D match, TRBD1 (6 bases). Trimming took off 10 bases at V and 0 bases at J, with 22 bases between the two ends. Per the germline V gene, CDR1 is LNHDA and CDR2 is SQIVND (reference sequence). The CDR3 is 18 amino acids. This CDR3 is CAIWANRAVSSGANVLTF. CDR3 sequence (DNA): TGTGCCATTTGGGCCAACAGGGCCGTCAGCTCTGGGGCCAACGTCCTGACTTTC. Full variable domain (outside the CDR3, taken from reference TRBV19 and TRBJ2-6): DGGITQSPKYLFRKEGQNVTLSCEQNLNHDAMYWYRQDPGQGLRLIYYSQIVNDFQKGDIAEGYSVSREKKESFPLTVTSAQKNPTAFYLCAIWANRAVSSGANVLTFGAGSRLTVL.

This clone was recorded a few times. The gene calls are TRBV18 and TRBJ2-7, with 8 bases matching TRBD1. CDR3 size: 13 residues. Losses at the gene ends were 3 bases for V and 3 bases for J; bases not matched to a gene: 1. CDR1 and CDR2 from the germline V gene are KGHSH and LQKENI. CDR3 sequence: CASSPGQDYEQYF. As DNA, the CDR3 is TGTGCCAGCTCACCGGGACAGGACTACGAGCAGTACTTC.

The J gene is TRBJ2-3, the V gene TRBV5-1; D might be TRBD1 (6 bases). The CDR3 spans 15 residues. Germline V gene lookup returns CDR1 SGHRS and CDR2 YFSETQ. The ends were cut back, 2 bases at V and 3 bases at J, with 13 bases in the middle. The DNA of the CDR3 is TGCGCCAGCAGCTTAGGGTGGGGGCAGACAGATACGCAGTATTTT. Its protein is CASSLGWGQTDTQYF.

Worth noting for this clone: A junction end diverges from the germline sequence, so it may reflect a read error. The chain uses TRBV5-1 and TRBJ2-2; 12 bases fit TRBD1. Germline CDR1 reads SGHRS; CDR2 reads YFSETQ. The CDR3 has 18 amino acids. The CDR3 loop is CASSHGTGGLGNAGELFF. The CDR3 nucleotides are TGCGCCAGCAGCCACGGGACAGGGGGCCTGGGGAACGCCGGGGAGCTGTTTTTT. Full variable domain (remainder filled in from reference TRBV5-1 and TRBJ2-2): KAGVTQTPRYLIKTRGQQVTLSCSPISGHRSVSWYQQTPGQGLQFLFEYFSETQRNKGNFPGRFSGRQFSNSRSEMNVSTLELGDSALYLCASSHGTGGLGNAGELFFGEGSRLTVL.

The chain employs TRBV6-6 and TRBJ1-5; 9 bases fit TRBD1. Germline V gives CDR1 MNHNY, CDR2 SVGAGI (reference sequence). This CDR3 comprises 13 residues. V gave up 5 bases and J gave up 15 bases; unmatched junction bases: 11. This chain's CDR3 is CASSHPGTGYVHF. The CDR3 region has the DNA TGTGCCAGCAGTCATCCCGGGACAGGGTACGTGCATTTT.